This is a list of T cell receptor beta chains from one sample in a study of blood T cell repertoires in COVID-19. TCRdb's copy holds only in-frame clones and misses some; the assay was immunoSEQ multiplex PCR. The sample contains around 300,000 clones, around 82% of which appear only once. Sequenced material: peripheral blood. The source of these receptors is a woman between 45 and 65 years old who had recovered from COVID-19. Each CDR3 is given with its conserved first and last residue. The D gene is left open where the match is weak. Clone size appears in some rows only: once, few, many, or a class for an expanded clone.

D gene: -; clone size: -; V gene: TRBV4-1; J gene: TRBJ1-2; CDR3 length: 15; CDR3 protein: CASSQDGTLIYGYTF; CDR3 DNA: TGCGCCAGCAGCCAAGATGGGACACTTATCTATGGCTACACCTTC
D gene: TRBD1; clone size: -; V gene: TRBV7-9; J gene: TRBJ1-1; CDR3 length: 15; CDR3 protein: CASSLMGQGNTEAFF; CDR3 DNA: TGTGCCAGCAGCTTAATGGGACAGGGGAACACTGAAGCTTTCTTT
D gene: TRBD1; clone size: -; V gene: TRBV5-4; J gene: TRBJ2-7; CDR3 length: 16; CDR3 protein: CASSLIGGQGAYEQYF; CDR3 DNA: TGTGCCAGCAGCTTGATAGGAGGCCAGGGGGCCTACGAGCAGTACTTC
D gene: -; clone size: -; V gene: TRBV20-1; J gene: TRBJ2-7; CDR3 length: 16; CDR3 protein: CSASRRGSGRSYEQYF; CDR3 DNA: TGCAGTGCTAGTAGGCGTGGGTCAGGCCGCTCCTACGAGCAGTACTTC
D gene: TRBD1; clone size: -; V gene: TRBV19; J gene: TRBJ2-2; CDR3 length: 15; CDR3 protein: CASSIGTGVYGELFF; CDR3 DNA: TGTGCCAGTAGTATTGGAACAGGGGTTTACGGGGAGCTGTTTTTT
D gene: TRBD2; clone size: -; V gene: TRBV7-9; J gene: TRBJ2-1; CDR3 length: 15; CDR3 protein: CASSLGGRAYNEQFF; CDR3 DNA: TGTGCCAGCAGCTTAGGAGGGAGGGCCTACAATGAGCAGTTCTTC
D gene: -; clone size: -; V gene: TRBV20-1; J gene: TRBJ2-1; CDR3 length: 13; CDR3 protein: CSASILSYNEQFF; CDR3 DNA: TGCAGTGCTAGTATCCTGTCCTACAATGAGCAGTTCTTC
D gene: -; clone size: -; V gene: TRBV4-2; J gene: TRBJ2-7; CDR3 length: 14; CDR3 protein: CASSQDQGSYEQYF; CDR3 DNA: TGTGCCAGCAGCCAAGATCAGGGGTCCTACGAGCAGTACTTC
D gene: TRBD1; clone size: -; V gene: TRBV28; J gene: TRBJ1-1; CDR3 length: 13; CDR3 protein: CASSFTGGTEAFF; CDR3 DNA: TGTGCCAGCAGTTTTACAGGGGGCACTGAAGCTTTCTTT
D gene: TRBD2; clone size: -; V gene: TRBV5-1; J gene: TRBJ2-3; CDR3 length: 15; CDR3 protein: CASSLAGYRTDTQYF; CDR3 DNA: TGCGCCAGCAGCTTAGCGGGGTACCGCACAGATACGCAGTATTTT
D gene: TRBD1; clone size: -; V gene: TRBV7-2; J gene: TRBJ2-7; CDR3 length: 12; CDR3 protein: CASSQTGYEQYF; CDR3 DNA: TGTGCCAGCAGCCAGACAGGGTACGAGCAGTACTTC
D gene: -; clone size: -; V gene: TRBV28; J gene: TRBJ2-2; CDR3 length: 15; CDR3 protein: CASSPLGGAVGELFF; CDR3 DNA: TGTGCCAGCAGCCCACTGGGAGGTGCGGTCGGGGAGCTGTTTTTT
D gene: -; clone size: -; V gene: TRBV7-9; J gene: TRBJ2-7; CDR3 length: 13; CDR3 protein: CASTGGRGYEQYF; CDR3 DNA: TGTGCCAGCACAGGAGGACGGGGCTACGAGCAGTACTTC
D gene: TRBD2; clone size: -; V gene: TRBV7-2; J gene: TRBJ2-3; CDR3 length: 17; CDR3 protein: CASSLAASGRGADTQYF; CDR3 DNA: TGTGCCAGCAGCTTAGCGGCTAGCGGGAGAGGGGCAGATACGCAGTATTTT
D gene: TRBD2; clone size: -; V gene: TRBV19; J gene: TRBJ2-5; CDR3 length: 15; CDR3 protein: CASTNLLAGDETQYF; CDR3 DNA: TGTGCCAGTACCAACCTTTTAGCGGGGGACGAGACCCAGTACTTC
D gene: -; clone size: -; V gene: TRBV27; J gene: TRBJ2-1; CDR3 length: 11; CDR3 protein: CASSHYNEQFF; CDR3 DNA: TGTGCCAGCAGTCATTACAATGAGCAGTTCTTC
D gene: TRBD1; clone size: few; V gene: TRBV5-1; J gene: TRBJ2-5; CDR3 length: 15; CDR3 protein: CASSPGTGEGETQYF; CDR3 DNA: TGCGCCAGCAGCCCCGGGACAGGGGAGGGAGAGACCCAGTACTTC
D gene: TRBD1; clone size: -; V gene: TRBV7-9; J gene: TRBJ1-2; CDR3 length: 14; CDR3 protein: CASSPGQGSGGYTF; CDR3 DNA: TGTGCCAGCAGCCCGGGACAGGGCTCCGGTGGCTACACCTTC
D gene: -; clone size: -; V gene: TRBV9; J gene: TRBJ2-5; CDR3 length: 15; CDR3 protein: CASSVEEGSLETQYF; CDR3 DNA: TGTGCCAGCAGCGTAGAGGAGGGGAGCTTAGAGACCCAGTACTTC
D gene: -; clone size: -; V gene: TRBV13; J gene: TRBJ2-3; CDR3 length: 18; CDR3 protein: CASSLVHNLQGSTDTQYF; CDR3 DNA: TGTGCCAGCAGCTTAGTGCATAATTTGCAGGGAAGCACAGATACGCAGTATTTT
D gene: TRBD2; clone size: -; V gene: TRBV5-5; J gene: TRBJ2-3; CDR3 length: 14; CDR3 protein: CASSLLGGGDTQYF; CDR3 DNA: TGTGCCAGCAGCTTGCTGGGGGGGGGTGATACGCAGTATTTT
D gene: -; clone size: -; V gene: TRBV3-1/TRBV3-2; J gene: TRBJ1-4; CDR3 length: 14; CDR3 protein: CARRHLATNEKLFF; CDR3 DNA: TGTGCCAGGAGACACCTTGCAACTAATGAAAAACTGTTTTTT
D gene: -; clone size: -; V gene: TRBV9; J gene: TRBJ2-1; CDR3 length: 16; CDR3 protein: CASSVAGQLLYNEQFF; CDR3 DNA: TGTGCCAGCAGCGTAGCCGGACAGCTGCTCTACAATGAGCAGTTCTTC
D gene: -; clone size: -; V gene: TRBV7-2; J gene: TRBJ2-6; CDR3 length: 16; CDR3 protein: CASSLSGVSGANVLTF; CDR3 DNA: TGTGCCAGCAGCTTGAGCGGAGTCTCTGGGGCCAACGTCCTGACTTTC
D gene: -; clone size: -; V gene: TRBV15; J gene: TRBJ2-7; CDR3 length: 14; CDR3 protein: CATSSDRSSYEQYF; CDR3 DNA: TGTGCCACCAGCAGCGACAGGAGCTCCTACGAGCAGTACTTC
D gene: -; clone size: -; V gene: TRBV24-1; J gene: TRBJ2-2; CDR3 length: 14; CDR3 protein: CATSDLGGTGELFF; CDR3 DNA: TGTGCCACCAGTGATTTGGGCGGGACCGGGGAGCTGTTTTTT
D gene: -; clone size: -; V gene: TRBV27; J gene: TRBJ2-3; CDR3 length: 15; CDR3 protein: CASTAASAGLDTQYF; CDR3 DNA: TGTGCCAGCACCGCTGCTAGCGCCGGGTTAGATACGCAGTATTTT
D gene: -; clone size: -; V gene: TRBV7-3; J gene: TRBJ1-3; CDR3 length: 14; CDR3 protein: CASSLNGAGNTIYF; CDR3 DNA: TGTGCCAGCAGCTTAAACGGGGCTGGAAACACCATATATTTT
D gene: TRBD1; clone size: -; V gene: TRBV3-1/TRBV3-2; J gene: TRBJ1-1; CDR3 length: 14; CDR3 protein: CASSKDRGRLEAFF; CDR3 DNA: TGTGCCAGCAGCAAGGACAGGGGGCGATTGGAAGCTTTCTTT
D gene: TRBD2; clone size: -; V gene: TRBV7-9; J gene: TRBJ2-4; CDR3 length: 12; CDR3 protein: CASSLAGGVQYF; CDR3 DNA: TGTGCCAGCAGCTTAGCTGGGGGGGTTCAGTACTTC
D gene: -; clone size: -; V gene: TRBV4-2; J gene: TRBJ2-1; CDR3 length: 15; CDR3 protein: CASSHGQGPNNEQFF; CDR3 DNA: TGTGCCAGCAGCCACGGGCAGGGGCCCAACAATGAGCAGTTCTTC
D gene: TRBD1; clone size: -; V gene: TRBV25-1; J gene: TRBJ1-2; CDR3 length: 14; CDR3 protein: CASSKTGSNYGYTF; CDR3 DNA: TGTGCCAGTAGCAAGACAGGGTCTAACTATGGCTACACCTTC
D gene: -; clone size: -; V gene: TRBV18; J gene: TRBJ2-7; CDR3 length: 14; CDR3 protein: CASSPGRGSYEQYF; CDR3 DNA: TGTGCCAGCTCTCCCGGCAGGGGATCCTACGAGCAGTACTTC
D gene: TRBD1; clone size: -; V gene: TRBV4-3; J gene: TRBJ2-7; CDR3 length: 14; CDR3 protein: CASSLRDRAYEQYF; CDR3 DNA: TGCGCCAGCAGCCTCCGGGACAGGGCTTACGAGCAGTACTTC
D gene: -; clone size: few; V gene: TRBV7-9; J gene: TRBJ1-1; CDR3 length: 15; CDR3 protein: CASSLGWTPNTEAFF; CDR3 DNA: TGTGCCAGCAGCTTAGGGTGGACACCGAACACTGAAGCTTTCTTT
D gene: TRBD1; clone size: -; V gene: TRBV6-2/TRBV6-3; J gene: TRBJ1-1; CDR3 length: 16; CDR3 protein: CASSYSNGTVNTEAFF; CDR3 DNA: TGTGCCAGCAGTTACTCGAACGGGACAGTGAACACTGAAGCTTTCTTT
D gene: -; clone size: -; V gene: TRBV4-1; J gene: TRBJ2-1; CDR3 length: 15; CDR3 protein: CASSQGPRAYNEQFF; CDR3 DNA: TGCGCCAGCAGCCAAGGACCCCGGGCCTACAATGAGCAGTTCTTC
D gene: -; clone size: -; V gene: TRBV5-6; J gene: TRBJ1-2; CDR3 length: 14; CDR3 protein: CASSSGGQGHGYTF; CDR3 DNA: TGTGCCAGCAGCAGCGGGGGGCAGGGCCATGGCTACACCTTC
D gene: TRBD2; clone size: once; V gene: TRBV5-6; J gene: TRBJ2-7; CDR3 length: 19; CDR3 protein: CASSRRGGWTSGSQYEQYF; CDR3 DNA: TGTGCCAGCAGCCGCCGTGGGGGTTGGACTAGCGGGAGTCAATACGAGCAGTACTTC
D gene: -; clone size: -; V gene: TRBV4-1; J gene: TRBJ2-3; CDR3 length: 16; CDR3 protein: CASSQDAQRSTDTQYF; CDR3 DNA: TGCGCCAGCAGCCAAGATGCCCAGCGAAGCACAGATACGCAGTATTTT
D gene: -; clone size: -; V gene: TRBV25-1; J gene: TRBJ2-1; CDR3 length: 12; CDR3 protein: CATTLGPGEQFF; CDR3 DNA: TGTGCCACCACCCTAGGTCCGGGTGAGCAGTTCTTC
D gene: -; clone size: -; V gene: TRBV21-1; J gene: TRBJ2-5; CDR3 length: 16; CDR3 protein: CASTRIIETGKETQYF; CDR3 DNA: TGTGCCAGCACCCGAATAATTGAGACAGGAAAAGAGACCCAGTACTTC
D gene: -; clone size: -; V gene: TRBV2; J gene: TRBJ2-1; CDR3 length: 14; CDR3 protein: CASSAPGTGDEQFF; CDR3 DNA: TGTGCCAGCAGTGCCCCAGGTACCGGGGATGAGCAGTTCTTC
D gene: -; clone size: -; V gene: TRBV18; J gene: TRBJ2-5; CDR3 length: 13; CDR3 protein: CASSRASQETQYF; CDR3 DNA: TGTGCCAGCTCACGAGCTAGCCAAGAGACCCAGTACTTC
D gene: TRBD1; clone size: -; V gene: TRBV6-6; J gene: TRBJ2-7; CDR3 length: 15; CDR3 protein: CASTLTGGESYEQYF; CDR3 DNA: TGTGCCAGCACCCTGACAGGGGGCGAATCCTACGAGCAGTACTTC
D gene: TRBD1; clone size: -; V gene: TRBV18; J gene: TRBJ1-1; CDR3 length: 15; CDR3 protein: CASSTPDRGYTEAFF; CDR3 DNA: TGTGCCAGCTCAACACCGGACAGGGGCTACACTGAAGCTTTCTTT
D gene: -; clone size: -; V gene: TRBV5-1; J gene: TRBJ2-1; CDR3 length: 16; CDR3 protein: CASSLGVLTSYNEQFF; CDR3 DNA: TGCGCCAGCAGCTTGGGCGTATTAACCTCCTACAATGAGCAGTTCTTC
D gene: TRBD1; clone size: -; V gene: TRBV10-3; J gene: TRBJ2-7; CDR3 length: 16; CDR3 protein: CAISEEPGTGGYEQYF; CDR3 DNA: TGTGCCATCAGTGAAGAGCCCGGGACAGGGGGATACGAGCAGTACTTC
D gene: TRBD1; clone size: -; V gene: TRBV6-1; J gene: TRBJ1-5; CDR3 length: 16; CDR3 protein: CASSETRGRGNQPQHF; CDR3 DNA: TGTGCCAGCAGTGAGACCAGGGGGCGAGGCAATCAGCCCCAGCATTTT
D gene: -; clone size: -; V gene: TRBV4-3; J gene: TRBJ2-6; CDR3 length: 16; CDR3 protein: CASSQGRASGANVLTF; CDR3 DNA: TGCGCCAGCAGCCAAGGGAGAGCCTCTGGGGCCAACGTCCTGACTTTC